These 7 T cell receptor beta chains originate from one sample sequenced in a study of human T cells and chemical hapten exposure. A single record per CDR3 protein comes from TCRdb applying MiXCR to the RACE reads. The sample has about 110,000 distinct CDR3 sequences; 9% to 9.5% are singletons. The time point: patch test 2, 6 weeks after DPC sensitization. Treatment noted: therapeutic diphenylcyclopropenone sensitization with weekly scalp DPC. Sequencing used whole blood, obtained in connection with sensitization to the hapten diphenylcyclopropenone (DPC). The receptors here all came from a woman between 35 and 50 years old with alopecia areata. Some clones in this sample may be carry-over from other donors' samples.

The chain is built from TRBV3-1 and TRBJ2-7, with 9 positions matching TRBD2. The germline gives CDR1 LGHDT, CDR2 YNNKEL (reference sequence). This CDR3 is 17 amino acids long. The V gene end was trimmed by 4 bases and the J gene end by 3 bases; junction bases not matched to a gene: 13. The CDR3 is CASSPAGGAGGYYEQYF. DNA for the CDR3: TGTGCCAGCAGCCCCGCCGGGGGAGCGGGGGGTTACTACGAGCAGTACTTC.

The V and J genes are TRBV27 and TRBJ2-7, with D unclear. Germline assignment: CDR1 MNHEY and CDR2 SMNVEV (reference sequence). V gave up 0 bases and J gave up 7 bases, with 16 bases separating them. This CDR3 contains 15 residues. The CDR3, as DNA: TGTGCCAGCAGTTTATCGCAGGCCGGGTTAGGAGAGCAGTACTTC. Its protein is CASSLSQAGLGEQYF.

The rearrangement uses TRBV3-1 and TRBJ2-1; D call uncertain. CDR1 is LGHDT, CDR2 YNNKEL, per germline (reference sequence). This CDR3 is 13 amino acids long. Trimming shortened V by 0 bases and J by 7 bases, and 7 bases separated the two germline ends. CDR3 sequence reads: CASSQDGPNEQFF. The CDR3 DNA sequence: TGTGCCAGCAGCCAAGACGGTCCGAATGAGCAGTTCTTC.

V gene TRBV7-9 combines with J gene TRBJ2-4; 8 positions match TRBD1. Germline CDR1 SEHNR, CDR2 FQNEAQ (reference sequence). With 5 bases clipped from V and 6 bases from J, the junction kept 9 bases outside the gene matches. This CDR3 spans 15 amino acids. The CDR3 coding sequence is TGTGCCAGCAGCCCGAGACAGGGGTGGGGAAACATTCAGTACTTC. This encodes CASSPRQGWGNIQYF.

At least ten counts were recorded for this clonotype. The rearrangement uses TRBV5-1 and TRBJ2-2, with D uncertain. Looked up from germline, CDR1 is SGHRS and CDR2 is YFSETQ. The CDR3 is made up of 16 amino acids. Trimming cost V 1 base and J 3 bases, with 13 bases left between them. This CDR3 is CASSLLALEDTGELFF. Here the CDR3 DNA reads TGCGCCAGCAGCTTGTTGGCCCTTGAAGACACCGGGGAGCTGTTTTTT.

In its sample, this clonotype was seen a few times. The chain links TRBV28 to TRBJ1-4, with 9 bases identical to TRBD1. Per germline, CDR1 MDHEN and CDR2 SYDVKM. Germline trimming cut 2 bases from V and 8 bases from J; bases unmatched to any gene: 6. This CDR3 has 15 residues. The CDR3 DNA follows: TGTGCCAGCAGTTTACACAGGGGGCTTGGGGAAAAACTGTTTTTT. This sequence encodes CASSLHRGLGEKLFF.

This clonotype was detected a few times. This chain connects TRBV9 to TRBJ2-3; no reliable D call. This CDR3 contains 16 residues. The V gene's germline CDR1 is SGDLS and CDR2 YYNGEE. Trimming took off 0 bases at V and 0 bases at J, with 11 bases between the two ends. The CDR3 loop reads CASSVEGGSSTDTQYF. The CDR3 DNA reads as TGTGCCAGCAGCGTAGAGGGTGGATCCAGCACAGATACGCAGTATTTT.